This entry lists 27 T cell receptor beta chains sequenced from one sample in a study of T-cell reconstitution after alpha-beta-depleted transplantation in children. For TCRbeta, the library was prepared with unique molecular identifiers. Using its own MiXCR run on the PCR reads, TCRdb lists one record per CDR3 protein. The sample shows 500,000 or so distinct CDR3 sequences, over 25% of them seen only once. This specimen consisted of PBMCs from the stem cell graft donor, obtained from the stem cell graft. The receptor set was obtained from a human donor who donated a stem cell graft to a child with aplastic anemia.

This clonotype was detected once. The chain employs TRBV13 and TRBJ2-7; the D gene is possibly TRBD1 (6 bases). This CDR3 is 15 amino acids long. Germline V gene data show CDR1 as PRHDT and CDR2 as FYEKMQ (reference sequence). V lost 3 bases and J 6 bases, leaving 18 bases between the germline ends. CDR3 sequence: CASSLTGAAAVEQYF. CDR3 nucleotide sequence: TGTGCCAGCAGCTTGACAGGAGCAGCGGCTGTCGAGCAGTACTTC.

The J gene is TRBJ1-1, the V gene TRBV2; no clear D. The CDR3 covers 11 residues. The germline V gene encodes CDR1 SNHLY and CDR2 FYNNEI. V lost 1 base and J 11 bases, leaving 8 bases between the germline ends. The CDR3 DNA is TGTGCCAGCAGTGAAGAGGGCCGGGCTTTCTTT. Translation gives CASSEEGRAFF.

This clonotype occurred a few times. The genes are TRBV7-2 and TRBJ1-6; 8 bases map to TRBD1. The CDR3 length is 14 residues. Trimming at V came to 5 bases and at J to 6 bases, leaving 3 bases not matched to a gene. Germline lookup yields CDR1 SGHTA and CDR2 FQGNSA. CDR3 in amino acids: CASSKGQGNSPLHF. The CDR3 DNA reads TGTGCCAGCAGCAAAGGACAGGGTAATTCACCCCTCCACTTT.

On this clonotype itself: This could be a read error, since a much larger clone is one nucleotide away. This chain joins TRBV7-2 and TRBJ2-7; 10 nucleotides line up with TRBD2. CDR3 length: 17 residues. CDR1 is SGHTA, CDR2 FQGNSA, per germline. The V gene end was trimmed by 5 bases and the J gene end by 6 bases; junction bases not matched to a gene: 16. The CDR3 spells CASSPRLAGLPACEQYF. As DNA, the CDR3 is TGTGCCAGCAGCCCCAGACTAGCGGGCCTACCAGCCTGCGAGCAGTACTTC.

This chain links TRBV7-2 with TRBJ1-5; 9 bases agree with TRBD1. Per germline, CDR1 SGHTA and CDR2 FQGNSA. The CDR3 totals 14 residues. Germline trimming cut 10 bases from V and 4 bases from J; bases unmatched to any gene: 8. The CDR3 coding sequence is TGTGCCACCTCGGACAGGGGCGCGAATCAGCCCCAGCATTTT. It specifies CATSDRGANQPQHF.

This rearrangement joins TRBV5-1 to TRBJ1-2; no firm D call. Germline V gene sequence: CDR1 SGHRS, CDR2 YFSETQ. V shed 0 bases and J shed 8 bases, with 17 bases lying between them. The CDR3 has 15 amino acids. CDR3 amino acids: CASSLEFSTVWGYTF. The CDR3 nucleotides read TGCGCCAGCAGCTTGGAGTTTTCCACCGTTTGGGGCTACACCTTC.

CDR3 in amino acids: CASSYPGAADTQYF. CDR3 coding DNA: TGTGCCAGCAGTTACCCGGGGGCAGCAGATACGCAGTATTTT. The V gene is TRBV6-5, the J gene TRBJ2-3; the D gene could be TRBD1 or TRBD2 (6 bases each). V was cut by 2 bases and J by 4 bases, with 10 bases left in between. Germline V gene sequence: CDR1 MNHEY, CDR2 SVGAGI. The CDR3 is 14 residues long.

This chain joins TRBV24-1 and TRBJ2-2; no definite D call. The V gene lost 5 bases and the J gene lost 6 bases, with 18 bases spanning the gap. From germline, CDR1 is KGHDR and CDR2 SFDVKD. This CDR3 contains 16 residues. The DNA for the CDR3 is TGTGCCACCAGTGGGGCGGCATCCGAACTGGCCGGGGAGCTGTTTTTT. Encoded protein: CATSGAASELAGELFF.

The CDR3, as DNA: TGTGCCAGCAGTTACCAACATCCGGACGAAGCCTACGAGCAGTACTTC. Amino acid sequence: CASSYQHPDEAYEQYF. V and J are TRBV6-5 and TRBJ2-7; no definite D call. The CDR3 totals 16 residues. Trimming removed 2 bases from V and 2 bases from J, with 16 bases in between. Germline CDR1 is MNHEY and CDR2 is SVGAGI.

This rearrangement joins TRBV7-3 to TRBJ1-1, with TRBD1 as a possible D gene (6 bases). Germline V gene lookup returns CDR1 SGHTA and CDR2 FQGTGA. The CDR3 has 13 amino acids. The ends were cut back, 4 bases at V and 4 bases at J, with 10 bases in the middle. CDR3 sequence reads: CASSSGTLTEAFF. The CDR3 DNA sequence: TGTGCCAGCAGCTCCGGGACACTCACTGAAGCTTTCTTT.

The V gene is TRBV27, the J gene TRBJ2-2; D is possibly TRBD1 or TRBD2 (5 bases each). V was shortened by 4 bases and J by 2 bases, with 11 bases between the two germline ends. The germline V gene has CDR1 MNHEY and CDR2 SMNVEV (reference sequence). The CDR3 length is 15 residues. As DNA, the CDR3 is TGTGCCAGCAGTTCCCGGGACGCCAACACCGGGGAGCTGTTTTTT. This gives the protein CASSSRDANTGELFF.

This clonotype was detected a few times. J is TRBJ2-7 and V is TRBV9, with a tentative D call TRBD2 (6 bases). From germline, CDR1 is SGDLS and CDR2 YYNGEE. This CDR3 is built from 14 residues. Trimming removed 4 bases at V and 3 bases at J, with 14 bases between. CDR3 loop: CASSPRGRDYEQYF. The CDR3 bases are TGTGCCAGCAGCCCACGCGGGCGGGACTACGAGCAGTACTTC.

This chain joins TRBV28 and TRBJ1-2; D is uncertain. Looked up from germline, CDR1 is MDHEN and CDR2 is SYDVKM. With 2 bases removed from V and 5 bases from J, the gap between germline ends came to 9 bases. This CDR3 comprises 13 residues. The CDR3: CASSLGEEYGYTF. CDR3 DNA: TGTGCCAGCAGTTTAGGAGAGGAGTATGGCTACACCTTC.

The genes are TRBV20-1 and TRBJ1-3; D not certain. V was trimmed by 5 bases and J by 0 bases, leaving 11 bases between them. Germline lookup yields CDR1 DFQATT and CDR2 SNEGSKA (reference sequence). The CDR3 consists of 14 residues. The CDR3: CSAARASSGNTIYF. Here the CDR3 DNA reads TGCAGTGCTGCCCGGGCGAGCTCTGGAAACACCATATATTTT.

This chain links TRBV28 with TRBJ2-7; TRBD2 is a possible D gene (5 bases). The CDR3 loop spans 13 amino acids. CDR1 and CDR2 from the germline V gene are MDHEN and SYDVKM. The CDR3 is CATRGTPSYEQYF. The CDR3 DNA reads as TGTGCAACCCGGGGTACCCCCTCCTACGAGCAGTACTTC.

The chain has TRBV28 and TRBJ2-6; the D gene is possibly TRBD1 (5 bases). Trimming removed 5 bases from V and 0 bases from J, with 5 bases in between. CDR3 size: 14 residues. Germline CDR1 and CDR2: MDHEN and SYDVKM. The CDR3 DNA follows: TGTGCCAGCAGTGGACACTCTGGGGCCAACGTCCTGACTTTC. It codes for CASSGHSGANVLTF.

This chain links TRBV5-1 with TRBJ1-1; TRBD1 matches at 7 bases. V gave up 6 bases and J gave up 0 bases; unmatched junction bases: 11. The CDR3 runs 16 residues. Germline loops: CDR1 SGHRS, CDR2 YFSETQ. The CDR3 is CASTPGQGGMNTEAFF. The CDR3 DNA sequence: TGCGCCAGCACCCCGGGGCAGGGGGGAATGAACACTGAAGCTTTCTTT.

There are a few counts of this clonotype. The V gene is TRBV6-5, the J gene TRBJ2-7, with TRBD1 identical over 7 bases. This CDR3 has 14 residues. Germline V gene sequence: CDR1 MNHEY, CDR2 SVGAGI. J lost 0 bases, V lost 5 bases, and 4 bases had no gene match. The chain's CDR3 is CASSRDSSSYEQYV. As DNA, the CDR3 is TGTGCCAGCAGTCGGGACAGTAGCTCCTACGAGCAGTACGTC.

This clonotype was seen a handful of times. The genes are TRBV6-1 and TRBJ1-2; TRBD1 is a possible D gene (6 bases). CDR3 length equals 13 residues. The V gene's germline CDR1 is MNHNS and CDR2 SASEGT. V lost 6 bases and J lost 3, with 11 bases in between. The chain's CDR3 is CASSPTGHYGYTF. In DNA form, the CDR3 reads TGTGCCAGCAGCCCCACAGGGCACTATGGCTACACCTTC.

The chain links TRBV12-3 or TRBV12-4 to TRBJ1-5; the D is unclear. There are 12 residues in the CDR3. Trimming shortened V by 10 bases and J by 4 bases, and 11 bases separated the two germline ends. The DNA of the CDR3 is TGTGCCACGGGCTTCGGGAATCAGCCCCAGCATTTT. Its protein product is CATGFGNQPQHF.

This clonotype has more than one count but fewer than ten. The V and J genes are TRBV20-1 and TRBJ1-3; the D gene is possibly TRBD1 (5 bases). From germline, CDR1 is DFQATT and CDR2 SNEGSKA (reference sequence). CDR3 length: 15 amino acids. V dropped 3 bases and J dropped 3 bases, with 15 bases sitting between them. CDR3 coding DNA: TGCAGTGCTAGCTCAAAAGGGGTGGTTGGAAACACCATATATTTT. This gives the protein CSASSKGVVGNTIYF.

At least ten counts were recorded for this clonotype. The gene calls are TRBV20-1 and TRBJ2-6, with D perhaps TRBD2 (6 bases). V was trimmed by 5 bases and J by 3 bases, leaving 17 bases between them. Germline values: CDR1 DFQATT, CDR2 SNEGSKA (reference sequence). This CDR3 spans 16 amino acids. The CDR3: CSAQRGEVFGANVLTF. The CDR3 DNA follows: TGCAGTGCTCAACGAGGGGAGGTTTTTGGGGCCAACGTCCTGACTTTC.

In regard to this clonotype: A clone one base away is much larger, so this may be a read error. The chain is built from TRBV5-1 and TRBJ2-1; D assignment may be TRBD1 or TRBD2 (5 bases each). Trimming cost V 4 bases and J 2 bases, with 13 bases left between them. Germline V gene data show CDR1 as SGHRS and CDR2 as YFSETQ. The CDR3 is 15 residues long. The CDR3 region is CASSLGTNPYNEQFF. The CDR3 bases are TGCGCCAGCAGCCTCGGGACGAACCCCTACAATGAGCAGTTCTTC.

CDR3 nucleotide sequence: TGCAGCGTTGTAGATCGGGGGGCCGGCACTGAAGCTTTCTTT. It translates to CSVVDRGAGTEAFF. V is TRBV29-1 and J is TRBJ1-1, with D perhaps TRBD1 (6 bases). Germline CDR1 is SQVTM and CDR2 is ANQGSEA. Trimming left V 4 bases short and J 4 bases short, with 16 bases between. The CDR3 contains 14 residues.

The sample holds a few counts of this clonotype. The V gene is TRBV30, the J gene TRBJ2-3; 7 bases map to TRBD2. V was clipped by 2 bases and J by 14 bases; unmatched bases: 10. In germline, CDR1 is GTSNPN, CDR2 SVGIG (reference sequence). CDR3 length: 12 residues. The CDR3 sequence is CAWSPGQRDLYF. The CDR3 bases are TGTGCCTGGAGTCCGGGCCAGCGGGACCTGTATTTT.

The chain carries TRBV7-2 and TRBJ2-5; D unresolved. The V gene lost 5 bases and the J gene lost 5 bases, with 9 bases spanning the gap. The germline gives CDR1 SGHTA, CDR2 FQGNSA. The CDR3 totals 12 residues. The CDR3 protein is CASSPLLETQYF. The CDR3 nucleotides read TGTGCCAGCAGCCCCCTCTTGGAGACCCAGTACTTC.

A few counts support this clonotype. This chain connects TRBV5-1 to TRBJ2-3, with TRBD2 as a possible D gene (5 bases). V lost 0 bases and J lost 2, with 10 bases in between. Per germline, CDR1 SGHRS and CDR2 YFSETQ. The CDR3 spans 15 residues. CDR3 DNA sequence: TGCGCCAGCAGCTTGGGAGCTAGCACCACAGATACGCAGTATTTT. Translation: CASSLGASTTDTQYF.